This TCR beta chain was sequenced for a study of shared clonotypes between healthy human individuals. Study in general: The study enrolled two women and a few men aged 18 to 49.

The input for sorted-subset replicate PCRs was around 210 ng DNA, some 30,000 T cell genomes. TCRdb's table, derived via immunoSEQ multiplex PCR, lists solely in-frame clones and lacks some. The profile shows under 1,100,000 clones, roughly 74% of them singletons. In its sample, this clone was seen a few times. The same CDR3 can be traced to other DNA sequences in this sample. In germline, CDR1 is LNHDA, CDR2 SQIVND (reference sequence). The CDR3 covers 14 residues. V gave up 3 bases and J gave up 2 bases, with 10 bases separating them. The sequenced material came from memory CD4+ T cells from PBMCs. Described subset: CD45RA-negative fraction. The genes are TRBV19 and TRBJ1-2; D not resolved. The sequence came from a young man in good health. Some clones in this sample may be carry-over from other donors' samples. The CDR3 coding sequence is TGTGCCAGTAGTATCCCAGGACTGAACTATGGCTACACCTTC. Translated: CASSIPGLNYGYTF.